The text below deals with one T cell receptor beta chain. Its specificity is not known. The ends were cut back, 5 bases at V and 5 bases at J, with 12 bases in the middle. CDR3 length: 13 residues. Germline values: CDR1 SNHLY, CDR2 FYNNEI. This entry comes from a study of T cell repertoires in cytomegalovirus infection. Each CDR3 protein gets one entry after TCRdb re-called the reads with MiXCR. The table shows nearly 700,000 distinct CDR3 sequences, with around a third occurring only once. The material sequenced was cultured PBMCs, taken from culture after CMV antigen stimulation. This TCR came from a human donor in good health (CMV status not recorded). Some clones in this sample may be carry-over from other donors' samples. This rearrangement joins TRBV2 to TRBJ2-5; D gene ambiguous. The CDR3: CASSSLTAETQYF. The CDR3 DNA follows: TGTGCCAGCAGTTCCCTCACCGCGGAGACCCAGTACTTC.